The next 21 T cell receptor beta chains were all read from a single sample in a study of OX40 agonist ivuxolimab in advanced cancers. The library relied on the immunoSEQ multiplex PCR assay. As stored in TCRdb, this immuneACCESS dataset retains in-frame rearrangements with V and J assigned. A fraction of the clones does not appear; measured against another copy, unresolved V genes explain less than half of the discrepancy, and the remainder lacks a known reason. The sample contains around 77,000 clones, approximately 90% of them found a single time. Of the sample, 5.9% falls within the top ten clones. The input for sequencing was CD4+ or CD8+ T cells sorted from blood, taken in a trial of the OX40 agonist ivuxolimab. Source of these receptors: an adult with an advanced solid tumor such as melanoma, head and neck, liver or kidney cancer.

This chain connects TRBV5-1 to TRBJ1-1; a possible D gene is TRBD1 (6 bases). The CDR3 sequence is 14 residues long. V lost 1 base to trimming and J lost 5 bases, with 12 bases between them. Germline loops: CDR1 SGHRS, CDR2 YFSETQ. This CDR3 reads CASSLWGAGTEAFF. The DNA for the CDR3 is TGCGCCAGCAGCTTGTGGGGGGCAGGGACTGAAGCTTTCTTT.

The rearrangement uses TRBV6-4 and TRBJ2-2; D might be TRBD1 or TRBD2, each matching 6 bases. Germline loops: CDR1 MRHNA, CDR2 SNTAGT. This CDR3 is 15 amino acids long. Trimming left V 5 bases short and J 5 bases short, with 15 bases between. CDR3 protein: CASSLHWGATGELFF. CDR3 coding DNA: TGTGCCAGCAGTCTTCATTGGGGGGCGACCGGGGAGCTGTTTTTT.

This chain uses TRBV4-1 with TRBJ1-5; D unclear. Trimming cost V 5 bases and J 0 bases, with 11 bases left between them. The CDR3 loop spans 15 amino acids. Germline loops: CDR1 MGHRA, CDR2 YSYEKL. The CDR3 loop reads CASSKAVISNQPQHF. CDR3 DNA sequence: TGCGCCAGCAGCAAAGCAGTGATTAGCAATCAGCCCCAGCATTTT.

V is TRBV14 and J is TRBJ2-7, with 8 bases aligning to TRBD2. V gave up 4 bases and J gave up 3 bases; unmatched junction bases: 8. CDR1 is SGHDN and CDR2 is FVKESK in the germline V gene. The CDR3 runs 15 residues. CDR3 nucleotide sequence: TGTGCCAGCAGCCTAGCCCGGGGACTAGGCTACGAGCAGTACTTC. Translation gives CASSLARGLGYEQYF.

The CDR3 sequence is CASGSGLYEQYF. The CDR3 region has the DNA TGTGCCAGCGGGTCGGGACTCTACGAGCAGTACTTC. V gene TRBV27 combines with J gene TRBJ2-7; D possibly corresponds to TRBD2 (6 bases). The germline gives CDR1 MNHEY, CDR2 SMNVEV (reference sequence). V lost 8 bases to trimming and J lost 3 bases, with 11 bases between them. This CDR3 contains 12 residues.

This chain joins TRBV7-6 and TRBJ1-6, with D uncertain. Germline CDR1 reads SGHVS; CDR2 reads FNYEAQ. This CDR3 is 14 amino acids long. Trimming shortened V by 5 bases and J by 4 bases, and 9 bases separated the two germline ends. CDR3 amino acids: CASSPTLYNSPLHF. DNA of the CDR3: TGTGCCAGCAGCCCAACACTGTATAATTCACCCCTCCACTTT.

The chain combines TRBV30 with TRBJ2-5; 12 bases fit TRBD2. Germline CDR1 reads GTSNPN; CDR2 reads SVGIG (reference sequence). The CDR3 totals 15 residues. V shed 4 bases and J 1 base; nucleotides not matched to a gene: 4. The CDR3 DNA sequence: TGTGCCTGGAATAGACTAGCGGGAGTCCAAGAGACCCAGTACTTC. Protein: CAWNRLAGVQETQYF.

The chain has TRBV7-9 and TRBJ1-3; 7 bases are a match to TRBD1. From germline, CDR1 is SEHNR and CDR2 FQNEAQ (reference sequence). The CDR3 runs to 15 residues. The V gene end was trimmed by 4 bases and the J gene end by 0 bases; junction bases not matched to a gene: 3. As DNA, the CDR3 is TGTGCCAGCAGCTACTGGGACAGCTCTGGAAACACCATATATTTT. Protein sequence: CASSYWDSSGNTIYF.

This clone was found once. Germline and junction disagree at one end, which may indicate a read error. V gene TRBV6-1 combines with J gene TRBJ2-2; D might be TRBD2 (6 bases). Germline lookup yields CDR1 MNHNS and CDR2 SASEGT. The length of the CDR3 is 13 residues. CDR3: CASSATDAGGLFF. In DNA form, the CDR3 reads TGTGCCAGCAGTGCGACAGACGCCGGGGGGCTGTTTTTT.

The J gene is TRBJ2-1, the V gene TRBV4-1; TRBD2 is a possible D gene (7 bases). The CDR3 has 15 residues. The germline CDR1 and CDR2 sequences are MGHRA and YSYEKL. Trimming pared 0 bases from V and 9 bases from J, leaving 15 bases between. Written as DNA, the CDR3 is TGCGCCAGCAGCCAAGAGCTCGGGGAGGGGGGTGAGCAGTTCTTC. Translated, it gives CASSQELGEGGEQFF.

The genes are TRBV7-9 and TRBJ2-5, with TRBD1 matching over 8 bases. The CDR3 sequence is 14 residues long. Germline lookup yields CDR1 SEHNR and CDR2 FQNEAQ (reference sequence). The ends lost 5 bases at V and 1 base at J; junction bases unmatched: 3. CDR3 sequence reads: CASSIGQGQETQYF. CDR3 bases: TGTGCCAGCAGCATAGGACAGGGCCAAGAGACCCAGTACTTC.

This clone was seen once. The gene calls are TRBV4-3 and TRBJ1-1, with a tentative D call TRBD1 (5 bases). V lost 4 bases, J lost 0 bases, and 9 bases lay in between. The CDR3 has 14 residues. Germline V gene lookup returns CDR1 LGHNA and CDR2 YSLEER. Written as DNA, the CDR3 is TGCGCCAGCAGCCTGGACACTCTGAACACTGAAGCTTTCTTT. Encoded protein: CASSLDTLNTEAFF.

This sequence joins TRBV13 and TRBJ2-1, with TRBD2 matching 10 bases. The CDR3 length is 18 residues. Germline CDR1 reads PRHDT; CDR2 reads FYEKMQ (reference sequence). V was pared by 4 bases and J by 3 bases, with 12 bases of the junction left unmatched. CDR3 region: CASSSYHGTSAYYNEQFF. DNA of the CDR3: TGTGCCAGCAGCTCGTATCACGGGACTAGCGCCTACTACAATGAGCAGTTCTTC.

The chain recombines TRBV2 with TRBJ1-2; 9 bases align to TRBD1. The CDR3 has 13 residues. With V trimmed by 8 bases and J by 4 bases, 5 bases remained unmatched. Germline values: CDR1 SNHLY, CDR2 FYNNEI. The CDR3 sequence: CASVTGGFYGYTF. CDR3 bases: TGTGCCAGCGTGACAGGGGGTTTCTATGGCTACACCTTC.

The CDR3 spells CASSPGGNYGYTF. CDR3 nucleotide sequence: TGTGCCAGCAGTCCAGGGGGCAATTATGGCTACACCTTC. This chain uses TRBV27 with TRBJ1-2; 8 bases fit TRBD1. CDR3 length: 13 amino acids. The ends lost 5 bases at V and 5 bases at J; junction bases unmatched: 4. Germline V gene sequence: CDR1 MNHEY, CDR2 SMNVEV (reference sequence).

The chain carries TRBV7-3 and TRBJ2-2; weak D call: TRBD1 (5 bases). The germline V gene encodes CDR1 SGHTA and CDR2 FQGTGA. This CDR3 is built from 14 residues. V shed 3 bases and J shed 4 bases, with 9 bases lying between them. The CDR3 sequence is CASSFDSSTGELFF. The CDR3 DNA sequence: TGTGCCAGCAGCTTCGACAGTAGCACCGGGGAGCTGTTTTTT. Using reference TRBV7-3 and TRBJ2-2 for the parts outside the CDR3, the full variable domain is GAGVSQTPSNKVTEKGKYVELRCDPISGHTALYWYRQSLGQGPEFLIYFQGTGAADDSGLPNDRFFAVRPEGSVSTLKIQRTERGDSAVYLCASSFDSSTGELFFGEGSRLTVL.

The J gene is TRBJ2-1, the V gene TRBV28, with TRBD2 identical over 7 bases. This CDR3 region has 18 residues. V shed 2 bases and J 12 bases; nucleotides not matched to a gene: 22. Germline CDR1 reads MDHEN; CDR2 reads SYDVKM. CDR3 amino acids: CASSLSIMGTNQMSWQFF. The CDR3 DNA follows: TGTGCCAGCAGTTTAAGTATTATGGGGACTAACCAAATGAGTTGGCAGTTCTTC.

The chain employs TRBV5-5 and TRBJ2-5, with a weak D call TRBD2 (6 bases). Germline-derived CDR1 and CDR2 are SGHKS and YYEKEE (reference sequence). The V end lost 5 bases, the J end lost 5 bases, and 19 bases lay between the germline ends. The CDR3 runs 15 residues. CDR3 in DNA: TGTGCCAGCAGACTGTCTGGGGGGAACTTGGAGACCCAGTACTTC. It yields the protein CASRLSGGNLETQYF.

This chain uses TRBV6-5 with TRBJ2-1; 7 bases map to TRBD2. CDR1 and CDR2 (germline): MNHEY, SVGAGI. This CDR3 has 15 amino acids. V was clipped by 5 bases and J by 4 bases; unmatched bases: 8. The CDR3 DNA follows: TGTGCCAGCAGTCAAGGGTCGGGGGGTTACAATGAGCAGTTCTTC. The encoded protein is CASSQGSGGYNEQFF.

The J gene is TRBJ2-7, the V gene TRBV13; D is undetermined. CDR3 size: 12 residues. The V end lost 3 bases, the J end lost 2 bases, and 5 bases lay between the germline ends. Germline V gene data show CDR1 as PRHDT and CDR2 as FYEKMQ (reference sequence). The CDR3 here is CASSFTTYEQYF. CDR3 DNA sequence: TGTGCCAGCAGCTTTACAACCTACGAGCAGTACTTC.

This clone showed up just once. The chain has TRBV19 and TRBJ2-1, with TRBD2 matching 7 bases. CDR1 is LNHDA and CDR2 is SQIVND in the germline V gene (reference sequence). The CDR3 runs 16 residues. The J segment lost 5 bases and the V segment lost 5 bases, leaving 12 bases of the junction unmatched. This CDR3 reads CASSRQLAPGDNEQFF. In DNA form, the CDR3 reads TGTGCCAGTAGTCGCCAACTAGCGCCTGGGGACAATGAGCAGTTCTTC.